Listed below are T cell receptor beta chains from one sample, sequenced in a study of response to subunit inactivated influenza vaccine. TCRdb recomputed calls from the RT-PCR reads with MiXCR, one row per CDR3 protein. The table includes around 580,000 distinct CDR3 sequences, over 9.5% detected once. The material sequenced was PBMCs from blood, taken on the day of vaccination. The receptors here all came from a man between 45 and 60 years old who received an inactivated influenza vaccine. Each CDR3 is given with its conserved first and last residue.

V gene: TRBV2; J gene: TRBJ2-7; CDR3 protein: CASRGDRYSYEQYF
V gene: TRBV10-2; J gene: TRBJ1-5; CDR3 protein: CASSDTGGYGQPQHF
V gene: TRBV11-2; J gene: TRBJ2-2; CDR3 protein: CASSEVRGAGELFF
V gene: TRBV7-3; J gene: TRBJ2-1; CDR3 protein: CASSLTGEWSNEQFF
V gene: TRBV20-1; J gene: TRBJ2-3; CDR3 protein: CSAVSPGQRSTDTQYF
V gene: TRBV20-1; J gene: TRBJ1-1; CDR3 protein: CSAKKNTEAFF
V gene: TRBV20-1; J gene: TRBJ1-5; CDR3 protein: CSATLGGELNQPQHF
V gene: TRBV20-1; J gene: TRBJ2-1; CDR3 protein: CSASRGLVSGEQFF
V gene: TRBV20-1; J gene: TRBJ1-6; CDR3 protein: CSARAASRLNSPLHF
V gene: TRBV7-3; J gene: TRBJ2-2; CDR3 protein: CASAREGNTGELFF
V gene: TRBV12-3/TRBV12-4; J gene: TRBJ1-3; CDR3 protein: CASSPSLSGNTIYF
V gene: TRBV7-9; J gene: TRBJ1-1; CDR3 protein: CASIHRTGGGGEAFF
V gene: TRBV29-1; J gene: TRBJ1-4; CDR3 protein: CSVEGQGNSLFF
V gene: TRBV12-3/TRBV12-4; J gene: TRBJ2-3; CDR3 protein: CASSFFAGGLTDTQYF
V gene: TRBV20-1; J gene: TRBJ2-5; CDR3 protein: CSARHRWQTNQETQYF
V gene: TRBV10-3; J gene: TRBJ2-1; CDR3 protein: CAIRLAGDAEQFF
V gene: TRBV28; J gene: TRBJ2-2; CDR3 protein: CASSSRTSGRFGTGELFF
V gene: TRBV11-1; J gene: TRBJ2-1; CDR3 protein: CASSPGEQTSGVLGWHEQFF
V gene: TRBV19; J gene: TRBJ2-3; CDR3 protein: CASSISSGNTQYF
V gene: TRBV18; J gene: TRBJ2-5; CDR3 protein: CASSLRMASAQETQYF
V gene: TRBV5-6; J gene: TRBJ1-2; CDR3 protein: CASSRGQGRDYGYTF
V gene: TRBV20-1; J gene: TRBJ1-6; CDR3 protein: CSATLQSSYNSPLHF
V gene: TRBV29-1; J gene: TRBJ1-1; CDR3 protein: CSVENEGRDTEAFF
V gene: TRBV4-2; J gene: TRBJ2-5; CDR3 protein: CASSARDRGRETQYF
V gene: TRBV20-1; J gene: TRBJ1-6; CDR3 protein: CSANRQGHSPLHF
V gene: TRBV12-3/TRBV12-4; J gene: TRBJ1-4; CDR3 protein: CASCINSGGVDEKLFF
V gene: TRBV20-1; J gene: TRBJ2-5; CDR3 protein: CSAKGTSGKNQETQYF
V gene: TRBV7-9; J gene: TRBJ2-3; CDR3 protein: CASSLESGSTDTQYF
V gene: TRBV7-2; J gene: TRBJ2-7; CDR3 protein: CASSTQAPYEQYF
V gene: TRBV28; J gene: TRBJ2-7; CDR3 protein: CASSLTALYEQYF